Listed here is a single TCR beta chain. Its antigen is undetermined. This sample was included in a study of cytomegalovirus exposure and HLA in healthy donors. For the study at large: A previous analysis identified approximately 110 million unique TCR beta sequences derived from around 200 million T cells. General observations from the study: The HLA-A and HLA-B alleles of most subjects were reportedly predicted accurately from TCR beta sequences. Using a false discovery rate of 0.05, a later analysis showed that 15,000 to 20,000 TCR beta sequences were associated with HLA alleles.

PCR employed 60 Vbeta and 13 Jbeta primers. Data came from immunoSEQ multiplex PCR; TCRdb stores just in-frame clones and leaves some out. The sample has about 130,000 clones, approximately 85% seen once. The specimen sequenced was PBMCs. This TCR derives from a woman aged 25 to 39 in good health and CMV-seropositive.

CDR3 nucleotide sequence: TGTGCCAGCAGCGCTTCCTTAGCGGGATCCTACAATGAGCAGTTCTTC. Translated: CASSASLAGSYNEQFF. J is TRBJ2-1 and V is TRBV9; 8 bases agree with TRBD2. V lost 3 bases, J lost 1 base, and 6 bases stayed unmatched. Germline V lookup: CDR1 SGDLS, CDR2 YYNGEE. This CDR3 comprises 16 residues.